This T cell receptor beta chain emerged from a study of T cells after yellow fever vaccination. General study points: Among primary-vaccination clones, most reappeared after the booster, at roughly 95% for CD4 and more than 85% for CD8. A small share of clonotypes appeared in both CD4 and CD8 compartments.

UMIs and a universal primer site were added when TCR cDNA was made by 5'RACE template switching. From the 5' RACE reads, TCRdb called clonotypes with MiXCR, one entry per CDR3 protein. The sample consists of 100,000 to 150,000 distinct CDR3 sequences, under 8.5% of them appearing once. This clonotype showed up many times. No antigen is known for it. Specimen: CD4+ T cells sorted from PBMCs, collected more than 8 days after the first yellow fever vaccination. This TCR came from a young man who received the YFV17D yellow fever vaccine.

The CDR3 loop is CASSLALGGDYTF. The CDR3 DNA reads as TGTGCCAGCAGCTTAGCGCTGGGGGGTGACTACACCTTC. This chain connects TRBV7-2 to TRBJ1-2, with D perhaps matching TRBD1 (5 bases). Germline lookup yields CDR1 SGHTA and CDR2 FQGNSA. Between the trimmed V and J ends, which lost 0 bases and 10 bases, there was a span of 12 bases. This CDR3 is 13 amino acids long.